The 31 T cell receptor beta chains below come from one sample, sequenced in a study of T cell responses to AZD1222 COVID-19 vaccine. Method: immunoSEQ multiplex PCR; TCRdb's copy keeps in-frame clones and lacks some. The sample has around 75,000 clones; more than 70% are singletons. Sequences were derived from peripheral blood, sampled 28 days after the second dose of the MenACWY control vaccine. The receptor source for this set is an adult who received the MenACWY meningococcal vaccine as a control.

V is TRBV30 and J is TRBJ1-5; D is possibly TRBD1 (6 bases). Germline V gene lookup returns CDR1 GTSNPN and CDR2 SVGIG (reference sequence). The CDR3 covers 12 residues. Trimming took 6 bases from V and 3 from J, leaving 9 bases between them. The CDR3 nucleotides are TGTGCCTGCGGACAGCCCAATCAGCCCCAGCATTTT. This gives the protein CACGQPNQPQHF.

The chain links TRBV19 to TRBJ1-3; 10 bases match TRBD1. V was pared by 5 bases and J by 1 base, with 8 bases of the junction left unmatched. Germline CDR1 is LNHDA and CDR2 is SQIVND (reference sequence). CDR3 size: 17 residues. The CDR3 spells CASSPLGQGNSGNTIYF. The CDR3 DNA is TGTGCCAGTAGTCCGTTGGGACAGGGGAATTCTGGAAACACCATATATTTT. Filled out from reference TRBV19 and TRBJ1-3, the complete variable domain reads DGGITQSPKYLFRKEGQNVTLSCEQNLNHDAMYWYRQDPGQGLRLIYYSQIVNDFQKGDIAEGYSVSREKKESFPLTVTSAQKNPTAFYLCASSPLGQGNSGNTIYFGEGSWLTVV.

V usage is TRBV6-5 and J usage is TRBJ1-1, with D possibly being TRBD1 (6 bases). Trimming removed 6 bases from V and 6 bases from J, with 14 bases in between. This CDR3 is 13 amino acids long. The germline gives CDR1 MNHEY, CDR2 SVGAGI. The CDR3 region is CASRYRESPEAFF. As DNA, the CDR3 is TGTGCCAGCAGATACAGGGAGAGCCCTGAAGCTTTCTTT.

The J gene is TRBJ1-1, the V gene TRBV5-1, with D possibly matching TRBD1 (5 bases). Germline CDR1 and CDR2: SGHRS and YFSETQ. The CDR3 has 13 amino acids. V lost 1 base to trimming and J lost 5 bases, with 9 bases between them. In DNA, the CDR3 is TGCGCCAGCAGCTTGACAGGCAGTACTGAAGCTTTCTTT. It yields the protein CASSLTGSTEAFF.

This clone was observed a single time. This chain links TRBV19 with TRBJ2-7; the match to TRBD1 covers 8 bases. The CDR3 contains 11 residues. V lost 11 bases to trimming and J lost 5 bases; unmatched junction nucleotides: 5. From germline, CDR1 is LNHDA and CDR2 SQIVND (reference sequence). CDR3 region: CARDRGNEQYF. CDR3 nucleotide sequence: TGTGCCCGAGACAGGGGAAACGAGCAGTACTTC.

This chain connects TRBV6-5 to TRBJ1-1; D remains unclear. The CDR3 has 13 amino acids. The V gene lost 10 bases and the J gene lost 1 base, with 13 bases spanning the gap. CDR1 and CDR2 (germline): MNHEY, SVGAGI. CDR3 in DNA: TGTGCCACCTCTCACGAGAAGAACACTGAAGCTTTCTTT. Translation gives CATSHEKNTEAFF.

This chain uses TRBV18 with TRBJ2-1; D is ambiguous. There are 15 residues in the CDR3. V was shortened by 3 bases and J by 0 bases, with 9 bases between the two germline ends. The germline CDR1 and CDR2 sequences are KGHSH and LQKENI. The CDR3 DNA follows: TGTGCCAGCTCACCTCCAACGAGCTCCTACAATGAGCAGTTCTTC. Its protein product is CASSPPTSSYNEQFF.

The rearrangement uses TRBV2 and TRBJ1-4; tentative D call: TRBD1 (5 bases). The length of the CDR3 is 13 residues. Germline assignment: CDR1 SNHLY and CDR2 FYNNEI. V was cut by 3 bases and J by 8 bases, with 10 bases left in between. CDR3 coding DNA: TGTGCCAGCAGTGAGGGACCCATGGAAAAACTGTTTTTT. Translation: CASSEGPMEKLFF.

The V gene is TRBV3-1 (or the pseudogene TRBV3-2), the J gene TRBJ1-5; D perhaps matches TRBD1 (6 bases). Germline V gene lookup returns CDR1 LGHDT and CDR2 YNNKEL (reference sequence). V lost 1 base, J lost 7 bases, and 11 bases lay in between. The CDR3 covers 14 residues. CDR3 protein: CASSQGGGHQPQHF. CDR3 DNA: TGTGCCAGCAGCCAAGGCGGGGGGCACCAGCCCCAGCATTTT.

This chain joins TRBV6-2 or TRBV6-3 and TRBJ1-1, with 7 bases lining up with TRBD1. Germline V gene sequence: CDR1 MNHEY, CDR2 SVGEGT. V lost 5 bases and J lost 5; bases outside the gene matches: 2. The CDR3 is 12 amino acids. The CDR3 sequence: CASSIRGTEAFF. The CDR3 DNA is TGTGCCAGCAGTATCAGGGGGACTGAAGCTTTCTTT.

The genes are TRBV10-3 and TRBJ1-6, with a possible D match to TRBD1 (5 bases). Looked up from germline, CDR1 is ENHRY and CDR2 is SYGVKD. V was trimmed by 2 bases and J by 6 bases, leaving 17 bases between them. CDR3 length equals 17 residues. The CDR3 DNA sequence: TGTGCCATCAGTGAGCCGCCGACAGTCTGGGGTAATTCACCCCTCCACTTT. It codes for CAISEPPTVWGNSPLHF.

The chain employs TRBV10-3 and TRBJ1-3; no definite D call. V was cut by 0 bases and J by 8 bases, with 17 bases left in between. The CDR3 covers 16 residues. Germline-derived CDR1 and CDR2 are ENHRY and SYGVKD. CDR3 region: CAISESTARRVDTIYF. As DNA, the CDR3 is TGTGCCATCAGTGAGTCCACAGCTAGGAGAGTAGACACCATATATTTT.

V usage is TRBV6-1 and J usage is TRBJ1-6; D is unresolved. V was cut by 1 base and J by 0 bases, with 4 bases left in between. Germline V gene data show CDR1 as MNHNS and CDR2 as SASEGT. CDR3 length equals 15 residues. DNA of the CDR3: TGTGCCAGCAGTGAAGGGAGCTCCTATAATTCACCCCTCCACTTT. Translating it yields CASSEGSSYNSPLHF.

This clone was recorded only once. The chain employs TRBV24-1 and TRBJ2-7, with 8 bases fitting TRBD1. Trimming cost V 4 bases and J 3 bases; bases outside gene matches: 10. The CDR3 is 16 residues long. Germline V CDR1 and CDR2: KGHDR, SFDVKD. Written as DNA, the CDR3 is TGTGCCACCAGTGACACAGGGACAGGAGGATTCTACGAGCAGTACTTC. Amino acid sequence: CATSDTGTGGFYEQYF.

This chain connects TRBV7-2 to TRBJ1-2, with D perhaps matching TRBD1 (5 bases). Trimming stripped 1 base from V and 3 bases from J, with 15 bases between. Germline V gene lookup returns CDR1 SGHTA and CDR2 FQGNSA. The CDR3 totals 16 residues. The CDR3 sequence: CASSLESGRSDYGYTF. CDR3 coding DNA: TGTGCCAGCAGCTTAGAGTCAGGGAGATCGGACTATGGCTACACCTTC.

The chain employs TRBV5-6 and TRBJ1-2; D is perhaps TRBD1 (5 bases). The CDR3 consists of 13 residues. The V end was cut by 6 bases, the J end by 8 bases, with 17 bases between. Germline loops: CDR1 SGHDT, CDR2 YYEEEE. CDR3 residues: CASTQWGPRGYTF. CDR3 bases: TGTGCCAGCACCCAATGGGGACCCCGAGGCTACACCTTC.

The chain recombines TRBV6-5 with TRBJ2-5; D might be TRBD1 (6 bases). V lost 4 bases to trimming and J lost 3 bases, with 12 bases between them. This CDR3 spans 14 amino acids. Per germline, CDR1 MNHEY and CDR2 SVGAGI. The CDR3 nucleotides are TGTGCCAGCAGTTCACTTGGACAGAAAGAGACCCAGTACTTC. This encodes CASSSLGQKETQYF.

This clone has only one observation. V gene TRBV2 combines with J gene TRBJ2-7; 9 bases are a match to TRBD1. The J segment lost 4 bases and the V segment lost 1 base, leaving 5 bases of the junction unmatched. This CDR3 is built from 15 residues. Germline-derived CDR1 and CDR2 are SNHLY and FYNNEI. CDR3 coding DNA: TGTGCCAGCAGTGAAGAGGGACAGGGATTTTACGAGCAGTACTTC. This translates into CASSEEGQGFYEQYF.

The CDR3 spells CASSLASGDSPLHF. The CDR3 nucleotides read TGCGCCAGCAGCTTGGCTTCTGGGGACTCACCCCTCCACTTT. The chain joins TRBV5-1 to TRBJ1-6; tentative D call: TRBD1 (5 bases). Trimming left V 0 bases short and J 10 bases short, with 11 bases between. CDR1 and CDR2 from the germline V gene are SGHRS and YFSETQ. The CDR3 consists of 14 residues. Supplemented by reference TRBV5-1 and TRBJ1-6, the full variable domain reads KAGVTQTPRYLIKTRGQQVTLSCSPISGHRSVSWYQQTPGQGLQFLFEYFSETQRNKGNFPGRFSGRQFSNSRSEMNVSTLELGDSALYLCASSLASGDSPLHFGNGTRLTVT.

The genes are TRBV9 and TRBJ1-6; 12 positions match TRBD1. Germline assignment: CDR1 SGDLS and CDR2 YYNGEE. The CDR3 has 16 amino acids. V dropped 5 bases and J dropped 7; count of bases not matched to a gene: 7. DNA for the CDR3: TGTGCCAGCAGTCCGGGACAGGGGGCGCGGAATTCACCCCTCCACTTT. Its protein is CASSPGQGARNSPLHF.

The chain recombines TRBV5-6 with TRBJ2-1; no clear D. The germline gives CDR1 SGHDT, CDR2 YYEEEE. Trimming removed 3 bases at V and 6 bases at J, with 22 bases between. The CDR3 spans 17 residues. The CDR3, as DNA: TGTGCCAGCAGCTCCCCGGCGGTTGGAAGCTTAATCAATGAGCAGTTCTTC. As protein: CASSSPAVGSLINEQFF.

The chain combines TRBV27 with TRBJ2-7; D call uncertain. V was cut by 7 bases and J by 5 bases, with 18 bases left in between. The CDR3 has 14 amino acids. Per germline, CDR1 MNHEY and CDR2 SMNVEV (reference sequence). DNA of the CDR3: TGTGCCAGCAAATGGGCCCCGGAATTGAACGAGCAGTACTTC. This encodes CASKWAPELNEQYF.

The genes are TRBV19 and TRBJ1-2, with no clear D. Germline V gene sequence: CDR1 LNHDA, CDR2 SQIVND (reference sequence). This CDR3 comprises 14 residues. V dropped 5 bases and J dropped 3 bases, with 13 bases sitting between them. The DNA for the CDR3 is TGTGCCAGTAGTCCGTTAAAGGTCCACTATGGCTACACCTTC. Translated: CASSPLKVHYGYTF.

The CDR3 sequence is CASSLVADMNTEAFF. The CDR3 DNA sequence: TGTGCCAGCAGCTTAGTGGCGGATATGAACACTGAAGCTTTCTTT. The chain joins TRBV7-6 to TRBJ1-1, with D unresolved. V was shortened by 1 base and J by 0 bases, with 9 bases between the two germline ends. The germline V gene has CDR1 SGHVS and CDR2 FNYEAQ. The CDR3 is made up of 15 amino acids. Variable domain in full (rest from reference TRBV7-6 and TRBJ1-1): GAGVSQSPRYKVTKRGQDVALRCDPISGHVSLYWYRQALGQGPEFLTYFNYEAQQDKSGLPNDRFSAERPEGSISTLTIQRTEQRDSAMYRCASSLVADMNTEAFFGQGTRLTVV.

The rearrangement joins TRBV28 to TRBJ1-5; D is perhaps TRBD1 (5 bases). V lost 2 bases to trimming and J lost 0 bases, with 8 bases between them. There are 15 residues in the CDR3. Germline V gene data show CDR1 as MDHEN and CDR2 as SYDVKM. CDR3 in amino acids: CASSLGGNSNQPQHF. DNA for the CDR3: TGTGCCAGCAGTTTAGGGGGTAATAGCAATCAGCCCCAGCATTTT.

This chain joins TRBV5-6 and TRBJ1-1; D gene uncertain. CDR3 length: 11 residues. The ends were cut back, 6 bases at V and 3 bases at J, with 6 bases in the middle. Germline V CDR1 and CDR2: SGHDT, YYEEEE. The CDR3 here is CASNSYTEAFF. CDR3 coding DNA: TGTGCCAGCAACTCCTACACTGAAGCTTTCTTT.

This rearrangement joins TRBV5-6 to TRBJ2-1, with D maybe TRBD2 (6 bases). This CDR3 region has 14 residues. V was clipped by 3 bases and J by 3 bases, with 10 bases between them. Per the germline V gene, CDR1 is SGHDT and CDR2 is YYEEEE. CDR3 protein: CASSYQTSYNEQFF. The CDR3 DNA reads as TGTGCCAGCAGCTACCAGACTAGCTACAATGAGCAGTTCTTC.

The CDR3 here is CASSIQGFKPLHF. CDR3 DNA: TGTGCCAGTAGTATACAGGGGTTTAAGCCCCTCCACTTT. This sequence joins TRBV19 and TRBJ1-6, with a possible D match to TRBD1 (6 bases). Germline CDR1 LNHDA, CDR2 SQIVND (reference sequence). V was cut by 2 bases and J by 13 bases, with 12 bases left in between. This CDR3 has 13 residues.

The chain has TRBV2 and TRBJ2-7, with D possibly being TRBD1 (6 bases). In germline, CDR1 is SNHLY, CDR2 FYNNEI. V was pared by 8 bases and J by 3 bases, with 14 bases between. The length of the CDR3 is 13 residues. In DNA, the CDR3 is TGTGCCAGCGGGGGCGGGTCCATCTACGAGCAGTACTTC. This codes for CASGGGSIYEQYF.

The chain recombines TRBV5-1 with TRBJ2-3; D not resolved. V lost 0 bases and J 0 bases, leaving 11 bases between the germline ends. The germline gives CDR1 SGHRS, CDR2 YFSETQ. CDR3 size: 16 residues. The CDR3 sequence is CASSLGASPSTDTQYF. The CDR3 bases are TGCGCCAGCAGCTTGGGGGCTTCTCCTAGCACAGATACGCAGTATTTT.

The CDR3 reads CASSLSSDNEQFF. The DNA for the CDR3 is TGTGCCAGCAGCTTAAGCTCTGACAATGAGCAGTTCTTC. The rearrangement uses TRBV7-3 and TRBJ2-1; D unresolved. The CDR3 spans 13 residues. V was shortened by 1 base and J by 5 bases, with 6 bases between the two germline ends. From germline, CDR1 is SGHTA and CDR2 FQGTGA.